The subject of this entry is one T cell receptor beta chain. Its antigen remains unidentified. The entry originates in a study of T-cell reconstitution after alpha-beta-depleted transplantation in children. Trimming stripped 5 bases from V and 8 bases from J, with 16 bases between. The CDR3 spans 13 residues. Study-level results: T-cell numbers and diversity one year post-transplant derived largely from freshly generated T cells.

TCRbeta library preparation incorporated unique molecular identifiers. MiXCR was run by TCRdb on the PCR reads, yielding one entry per CDR3 protein. The sample lists about 98,000 distinct CDR3 sequences, about a quarter occurring once. This TCR derives from a boy under 10 years old with acute lymphoblastic leukemia, due to receive a stem cell transplant. Here the sequenced sample was PBMCs, taken before TCRalphabeta/CD19-depleted stem cell transplant. This chain connects TRBV12-3 or TRBV12-4 to TRBJ2-7; tentative D call: TRBD2 (6 bases). This CDR3 is CASSTPEGGKQYF. CDR3 in DNA: TGTGCCAGCAGTACCCCAGAGGGCGGGAAGCAGTACTTC.